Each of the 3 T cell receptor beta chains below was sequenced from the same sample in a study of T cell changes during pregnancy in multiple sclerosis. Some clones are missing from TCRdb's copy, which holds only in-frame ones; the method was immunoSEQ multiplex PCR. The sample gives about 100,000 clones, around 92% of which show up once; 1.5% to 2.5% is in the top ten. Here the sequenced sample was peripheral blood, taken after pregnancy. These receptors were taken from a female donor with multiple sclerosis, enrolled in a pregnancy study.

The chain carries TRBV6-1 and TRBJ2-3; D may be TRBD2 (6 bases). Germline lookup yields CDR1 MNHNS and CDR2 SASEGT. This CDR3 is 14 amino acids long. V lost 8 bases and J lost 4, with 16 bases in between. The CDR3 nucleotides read TGTGCCAGCGCGGGGTGGGGTCCCGCAGATACGCAGTATTTT. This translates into CASAGWGPADTQYF.

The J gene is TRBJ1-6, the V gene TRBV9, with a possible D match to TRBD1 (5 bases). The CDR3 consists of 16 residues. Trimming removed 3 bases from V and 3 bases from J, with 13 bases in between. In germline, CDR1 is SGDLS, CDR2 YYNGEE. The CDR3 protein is CASSAWGAGYNSPLHF. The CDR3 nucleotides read TGTGCCAGCAGCGCCTGGGGCGCCGGCTATAATTCACCCCTCCACTTT.

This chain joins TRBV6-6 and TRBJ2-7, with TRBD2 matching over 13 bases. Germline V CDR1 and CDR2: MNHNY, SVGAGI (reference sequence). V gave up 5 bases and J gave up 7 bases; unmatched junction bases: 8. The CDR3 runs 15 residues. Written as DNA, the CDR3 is TGTGCCAGCAGTATCACTAGCGGGGGGGCCGAAGAGCAGTACTTC. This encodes CASSITSGGAEEQYF.